This T cell receptor beta chain appears in the sequencing data of a study of T cell responses to AZD1222 COVID-19 vaccine. Points from the study as a whole: Within unmutated variant regions lay the reported targets of nearly half of spike-specific TCRs. Among the donors, most were white British and more were female, and clonal diversity was possibly underestimated. No day 14 peak samples; only post-peak repertoires were characterized. Among those given AZD1222, only five or six were seropositive at baseline.

Worth noting for this clone: No antigen is known for it.

Trimming removed 2 bases from V and 4 bases from J; junction bases left unmatched: 2. This CDR3 comprises 13 residues. CDR1 and CDR2 from the germline V gene are SGHKS and YYEKEE (reference sequence). Libraries were prepared by immunoSEQ multiplex PCR; TCRdb keeps only in-frame clonotypes and omits some of them. This sample has about 140,000 clones, with roughly 92% found just once. The sequencing used peripheral blood, collected on day 0 of AZD1222 vaccination. The rearrangement joins TRBV5-5 to TRBJ1-1, with TRBD1 matching over 7 bases. The clonotype originates from an adult in good health. The CDR3 here is CASSFSGGTEAFF. CDR3 nucleotide sequence: TGTGCCAGCAGCTTTTCAGGGGGCACTGAAGCTTTCTTT.